This T cell receptor (beta chain) comes out of a study of blood T cell repertoires in COVID-19. Background on the study: The analysed material was cDNA or gDNA that came from T cells, B-cell-depleted T cells, or PBMCs.

The participants were between about 18 and 90 years old and came from 24 US areas. Trimming pared 3 bases from V and 4 bases from J, leaving 12 bases between. This CDR3 has 13 residues. Germline V gene lookup returns CDR1 DFQATT and CDR2 SNEGSKA (reference sequence). Profiled with immunoSEQ multiplex PCR; TCRdb holds only in-frame clones, not every one. The sample contains roughly 150,000 clones, 75% to 90% of which appear only once. V usage is TRBV20-1 and J usage is TRBJ1-1; maybe TRBD1 (6 bases). The TCR sequence derives from a man aged 65 to 79 who had been exposed to COVID-19. Sequencing input: PBMCs or T cells enriched from blood (not recorded which). CDR3 sequence: CSASPGRGTEAFF. DNA of the CDR3: TGCAGTGCTAGTCCTGGCAGGGGCACTGAAGCTTTCTTT.